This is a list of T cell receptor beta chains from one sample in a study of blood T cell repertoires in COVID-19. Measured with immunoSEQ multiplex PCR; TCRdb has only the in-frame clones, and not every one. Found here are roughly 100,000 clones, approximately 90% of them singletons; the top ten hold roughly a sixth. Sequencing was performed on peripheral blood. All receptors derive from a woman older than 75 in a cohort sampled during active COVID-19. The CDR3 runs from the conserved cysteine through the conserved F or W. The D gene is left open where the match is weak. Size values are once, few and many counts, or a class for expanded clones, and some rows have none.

CDR3: CASSYPTWSGGATDTQYF
DNA: TGTGCCAGCAGTTACCCGACCTGGAGCGGGGGGGCCACAGATACGCAGTATTTT
size: .
V: TRBV6-2/TRBV6-3
D: TRBD2
J: TRBJ2-3

CDR3: CAISVLGGQISTEAFF
DNA: TGTGCCATCAGTGTCTTGGGTGGGCAGATTAGCACTGAAGCTTTCTTT
size: .
V: TRBV10-3
D: .
J: TRBJ1-1

CDR3: CASSFRGGRETQYF
DNA: TGTGCCAGCAGCTTCCGGGGGGGGCGAGAGACCCAGTACTTC
size: once
V: TRBV27
D: TRBD2
J: TRBJ2-5

CDR3: CASSRTGQFSGNTIYF
DNA: TGTGCCAGTTCCCGGACGGGACAGTTCTCTGGAAACACCATATATTTT
size: .
V: TRBV19
D: TRBD1
J: TRBJ1-3

CDR3: CASSLSIPGLAGLAYYEQYF
DNA: TGTGCCAGCAGTTTATCCATACCGGGACTAGCGGGCCTAGCGTACTACGAGCAGTACTTC
size: .
V: TRBV27
D: TRBD2
J: TRBJ2-7

CDR3: CASSLLAGVGETQYF
DNA: TGTGCCAGCAGTTTATTAGCGGGAGTTGGAGAGACCCAGTACTTC
size: .
V: TRBV27
D: TRBD2
J: TRBJ2-5

CDR3: CASSLTGTDEAFF
DNA: TGTGCCAGCAGTTTAACGGGAACGGATGAAGCTTTCTTT
size: .
V: TRBV12-3/TRBV12-4
D: .
J: TRBJ1-1

CDR3: CASSQDLARTGYGYTF
DNA: TGTGCCAGCAGCCAAGATCTTGCCAGGACAGGCTATGGCTACACCTTC
size: .
V: TRBV3-1/TRBV3-2
D: TRBD1
J: TRBJ1-2

CDR3: CASSQTSGENALTF
DNA: TGTGCCAGCTCACAGACATCCGGCGAAAATGCTCTCACCTTC
size: .
V: TRBV18
D: .
J: TRBJ1-2

CDR3: CASSPTLQGNGKLFF
DNA: TGTGCCAGCTCACCCACGCTACAGGGCAATGGAAAACTGTTTTTT
size: .
V: TRBV18
D: .
J: TRBJ1-4

CDR3: CASSLASSGTGVVQYF
DNA: TGCGCCAGCAGCTTGGCTTCTTCCGGGACAGGGGTGGTCCAGTACTTC
size: .
V: TRBV5-1
D: TRBD1
J: TRBJ2-5

CDR3: CATEGPNTDTQYF
DNA: TGTGCCACGGAGGGTCCCAACACAGATACGCAGTATTTT
size: .
V: TRBV10-3
D: .
J: TRBJ2-3

CDR3: CASRASTDTQYF
DNA: TGTGCCAGCCGAGCTAGCACAGATACGCAGTATTTT
size: .
V: TRBV6-5
D: .
J: TRBJ2-3

CDR3: CASSQWTSGEQFF
DNA: TGTGCCAGCAGTCAATGGACTAGCGGAGAGCAGTTCTTC
size: few
V: TRBV25-1
D: TRBD2
J: TRBJ2-1

CDR3: CASIDLAGVGANVLTF
DNA: TGTGCCAGCATCGACCTAGCGGGGGTTGGGGCCAACGTCCTGACTTTC
size: once
V: TRBV6-6
D: TRBD2
J: TRBJ2-6

CDR3: CASSLLQGAGEQFF
DNA: TGTGCCAGCAGTTTATTACAGGGGGCAGGGGAGCAGTTCTTC
size: .
V: TRBV28
D: TRBD1
J: TRBJ2-1

CDR3: CASSHQRYNEQFF
DNA: TGTGCCAGCAGCCATCAGAGGTACAATGAGCAGTTCTTC
size: .
V: TRBV3-1/TRBV3-2
D: .
J: TRBJ2-1

CDR3: CASSYSMSGAWNEQYF
DNA: TGTGCCAGCAGTTACTCGATGAGTGGGGCCTGGAACGAGCAGTACTTC
size: .
V: TRBV6-2/TRBV6-3
D: .
J: TRBJ2-7

CDR3: CASSDMGRQISEGYTF
DNA: TGTGCCAGCAGTGACATGGGGCGACAGATATCGGAGGGCTACACCTTC
size: .
V: TRBV6-1
D: .
J: TRBJ1-2

CDR3: CASSQPRSRGWTNTEAFF
DNA: TGTGCCAGCAGCCAACCCAGGAGCAGGGGCTGGACGAACACTGAAGCTTTCTTT
size: .
V: TRBV3-1/TRBV3-2
D: .
J: TRBJ1-1

CDR3: CASAAGVPDTQYF
DNA: TGTGCCAGCGCAGCGGGAGTCCCAGATACGCAGTATTTT
size: .
V: TRBV9
D: TRBD2
J: TRBJ2-3

CDR3: CASTGQENTEAFF
DNA: TGCGCCAGCACTGGACAGGAGAACACTGAAGCTTTCTTT
size: .
V: TRBV5-1
D: TRBD1
J: TRBJ1-1

CDR3: CASSDRNTGELFF
DNA: TGTGCCAGCTCGGACAGGAACACCGGGGAGCTGTTTTTT
size: .
V: TRBV18
D: .
J: TRBJ2-2

CDR3: CAISESREGGNTIYF
DNA: TGTGCCATCAGTGAATCCAGGGAGGGTGGAAACACCATATATTTT
size: .
V: TRBV10-3
D: .
J: TRBJ1-3

CDR3: CASSLTRTADNYEQYF
DNA: TGTGCCAGCAGCTTAACCCGGACAGCCGACAACTACGAGCAGTACTTC
size: once
V: TRBV11-1
D: .
J: TRBJ2-7

CDR3: CASSAQGATEAFF
DNA: TGCGCCAGCAGTGCACAGGGGGCCACTGAAGCTTTCTTT
size: .
V: TRBV10-1
D: TRBD1
J: TRBJ1-1

CDR3: CASSSVTDTQYF
DNA: TGTGCCAGCAGCTCTGTGACAGATACGCAGTATTTT
size: .
V: TRBV7-9
D: .
J: TRBJ2-3

CDR3: CASSLVAGAGEKLFF
DNA: TGTGCCAGCAGCTTAGTAGCGGGGGCCGGAGAAAAACTGTTTTTT
size: .
V: TRBV7-2
D: .
J: TRBJ1-4

CDR3: CASSPWDSPNTEAFF
DNA: TGTGCCAGCAGTCCCTGGGACAGCCCGAACACTGAAGCTTTCTTT
size: .
V: TRBV28
D: TRBD1
J: TRBJ1-1

CDR3: CASSLDREDTQYF
DNA: TGTGCCAGCAGCTTGGACAGGGAGGATACGCAGTATTTT
size: .
V: TRBV5-4
D: .
J: TRBJ2-3

CDR3: CASRAGHTEAFF
DNA: TGTGCCAGCAGGGCGGGACACACTGAAGCTTTCTTT
size: .
V: TRBV7-9
D: .
J: TRBJ1-1

CDR3: CASRASGGSYEQYF
DNA: TGTGCCAGCAGGGCTAGCGGGGGATCCTACGAGCAGTACTTC
size: .
V: TRBV6-5
D: TRBD2
J: TRBJ2-7

CDR3: CATSLRDRAYEQYF
DNA: TGTGCCACCTCCCTCCGGGACAGAGCCTACGAGCAGTACTTC
size: .
V: TRBV2
D: TRBD1
J: TRBJ2-7

CDR3: CASSQARGSSYEQYF
DNA: TGTGCCAGCAGCCAGGCCAGGGGGAGCTCCTACGAGCAGTACTTC
size: once
V: TRBV3-1/TRBV3-2
D: TRBD1
J: TRBJ2-7